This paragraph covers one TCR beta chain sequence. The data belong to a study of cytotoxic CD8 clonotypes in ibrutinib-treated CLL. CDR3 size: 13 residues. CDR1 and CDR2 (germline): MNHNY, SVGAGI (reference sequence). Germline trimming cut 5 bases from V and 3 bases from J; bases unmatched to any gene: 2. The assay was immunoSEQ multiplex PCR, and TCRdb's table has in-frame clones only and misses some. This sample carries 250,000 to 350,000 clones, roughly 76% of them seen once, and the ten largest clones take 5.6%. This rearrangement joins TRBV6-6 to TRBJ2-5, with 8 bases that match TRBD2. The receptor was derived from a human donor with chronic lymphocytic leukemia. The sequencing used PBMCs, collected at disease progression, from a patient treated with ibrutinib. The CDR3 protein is CASSPAGEETQYF. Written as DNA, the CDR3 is TGTGCCAGCAGTCCAGCGGGGGAAGAGACCCAGTACTTC.